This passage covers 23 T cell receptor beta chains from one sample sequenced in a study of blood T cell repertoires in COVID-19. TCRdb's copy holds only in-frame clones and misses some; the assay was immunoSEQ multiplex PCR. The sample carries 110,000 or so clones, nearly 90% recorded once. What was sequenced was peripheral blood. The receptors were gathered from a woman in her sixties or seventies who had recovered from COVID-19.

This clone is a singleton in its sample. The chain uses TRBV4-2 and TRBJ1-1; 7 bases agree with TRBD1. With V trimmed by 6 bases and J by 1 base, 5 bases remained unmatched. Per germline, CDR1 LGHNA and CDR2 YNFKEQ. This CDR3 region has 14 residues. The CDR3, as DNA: TGTGCCAGCAGACGCGAGGGGGCGAACACTGAAGCTTTCTTT. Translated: CASRREGANTEAFF.

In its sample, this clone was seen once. CDR3 protein: CASSRLARTDTQYF. The CDR3 DNA reads as TGTGCCAGCAGTCGACTAGCGCGAACAGATACGCAGTATTTT. The rearrangement joins TRBV9 to TRBJ2-3; 8 nucleotides match TRBD2. The CDR3 runs 14 residues. The germline CDR1 and CDR2 sequences are SGDLS and YYNGEE. The J segment lost 3 bases and the V segment lost 5 bases, leaving 5 bases of the junction unmatched.

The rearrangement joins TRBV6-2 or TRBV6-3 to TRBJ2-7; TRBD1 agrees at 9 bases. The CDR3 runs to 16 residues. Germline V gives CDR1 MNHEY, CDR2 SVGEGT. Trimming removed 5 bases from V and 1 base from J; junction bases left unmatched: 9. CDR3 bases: TGTGCCAGCAGTGACCCCGGGACAGGGCGGTCCTACGAGCAGTACTTC. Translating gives CASSDPGTGRSYEQYF.

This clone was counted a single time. In DNA, the CDR3 is TGTGCCAGCAGCTGGAGGGGGCCAGATACGCAGTATTTT. Encoded protein: CASSWRGPDTQYF. The rearrangement joins TRBV7-9 to TRBJ2-3; perhaps TRBD1 as D (7 bases). The CDR3 totals 13 residues. Germline values: CDR1 SEHNR, CDR2 FQNEAQ (reference sequence). With 4 bases removed from V and 4 bases from J, the gap between germline ends came to 9 bases.

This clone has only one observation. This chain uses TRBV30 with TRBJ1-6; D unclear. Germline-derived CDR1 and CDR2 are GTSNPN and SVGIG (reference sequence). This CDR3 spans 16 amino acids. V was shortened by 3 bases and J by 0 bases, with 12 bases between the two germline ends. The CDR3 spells CAWSLSGSSYNSPLHF. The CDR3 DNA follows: TGTGCCTGGAGCTTAAGCGGGAGCTCCTATAATTCACCCCTCCACTTT. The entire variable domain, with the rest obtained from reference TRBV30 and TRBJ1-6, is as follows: SQTIHQWPATLVQPVGSPLSLECTVEGTSNPNLYWYRQAAGRGLQLLFYSVGIGQISSEVPQNLSASRPQDRQFILSSKKLLLSDSGFYLCAWSLSGSSYNSPLHFGNGTRLTVT.

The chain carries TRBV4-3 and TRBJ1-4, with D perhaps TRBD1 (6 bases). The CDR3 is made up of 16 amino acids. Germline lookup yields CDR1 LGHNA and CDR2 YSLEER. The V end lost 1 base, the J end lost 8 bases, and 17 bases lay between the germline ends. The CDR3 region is CASSQGVMKGEEKLFF. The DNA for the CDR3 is TGCGCCAGCAGCCAAGGGGTGATGAAGGGGGAGGAAAAACTGTTTTTT.

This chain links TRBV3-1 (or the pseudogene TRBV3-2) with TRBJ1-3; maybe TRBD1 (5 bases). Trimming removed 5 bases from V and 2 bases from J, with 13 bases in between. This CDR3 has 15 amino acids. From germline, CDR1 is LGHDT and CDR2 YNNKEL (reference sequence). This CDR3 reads CASSRPGVTGNTIYF. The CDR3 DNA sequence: TGTGCCAGCAGCAGACCGGGGGTCACTGGAAACACCATATATTTT.

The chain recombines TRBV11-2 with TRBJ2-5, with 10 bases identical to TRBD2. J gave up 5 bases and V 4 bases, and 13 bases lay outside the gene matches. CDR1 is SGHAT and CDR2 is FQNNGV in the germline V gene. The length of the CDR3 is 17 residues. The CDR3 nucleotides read TGTGCCAGCAGCTCCCGCAGGAGCGGGGGGGCGTGGGAGACCCAGTACTTC. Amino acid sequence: CASSSRRSGGAWETQYF. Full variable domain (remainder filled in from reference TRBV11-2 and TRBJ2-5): EAGVAQSPRYKIIEKRQSVAFWCNPISGHATLYWYQQILGQGPKLLIQFQNNGVVDDSQLPKDRFSAERLKGVDSTLKIQPAKLEDSAVYLCASSSRRSGGAWETQYFGPGTRLLVL.

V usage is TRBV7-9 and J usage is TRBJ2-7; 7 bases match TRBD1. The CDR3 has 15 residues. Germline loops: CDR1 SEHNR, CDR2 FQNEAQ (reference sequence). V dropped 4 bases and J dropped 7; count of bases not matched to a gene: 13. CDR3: CASSSGTAFSREQYF. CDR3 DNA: TGTGCCAGCAGCTCCGGGACAGCTTTTTCTCGGGAGCAGTACTTC. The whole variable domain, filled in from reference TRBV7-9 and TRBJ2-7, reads DTGVSQNPRHKITKRGQNVTFRCDPISEHNRLYWYRQTLGQGPEFLTYFQNEAQLEKSRLLSDRFSAERPKGSFSTLEIQRTEQGDSAMYLCASSSGTAFSREQYFGPGTRLTVT.

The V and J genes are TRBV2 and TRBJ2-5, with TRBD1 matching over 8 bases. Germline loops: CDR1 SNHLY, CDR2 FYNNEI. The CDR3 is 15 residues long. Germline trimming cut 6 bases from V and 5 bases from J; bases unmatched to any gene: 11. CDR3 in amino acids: CASRRSGGAGETQYF. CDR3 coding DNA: TGTGCCAGCAGGCGATCAGGGGGCGCGGGGGAGACCCAGTACTTC.

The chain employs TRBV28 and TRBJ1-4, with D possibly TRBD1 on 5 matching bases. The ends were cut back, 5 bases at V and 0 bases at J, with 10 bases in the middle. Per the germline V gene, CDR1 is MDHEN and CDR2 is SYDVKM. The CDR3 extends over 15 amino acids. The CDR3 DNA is TGTGCCAGCAGTCCGGGGGGGGCAACTAATGAAAAACTGTTTTTT. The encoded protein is CASSPGGATNEKLFF.

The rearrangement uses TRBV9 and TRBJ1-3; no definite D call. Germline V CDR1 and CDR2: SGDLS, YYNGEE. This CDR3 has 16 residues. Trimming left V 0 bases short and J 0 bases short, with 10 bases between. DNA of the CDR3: TGTGCCAGCAGCGTAGCGGCGGGTACCTCTGGAAACACCATATATTTT. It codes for CASSVAAGTSGNTIYF.

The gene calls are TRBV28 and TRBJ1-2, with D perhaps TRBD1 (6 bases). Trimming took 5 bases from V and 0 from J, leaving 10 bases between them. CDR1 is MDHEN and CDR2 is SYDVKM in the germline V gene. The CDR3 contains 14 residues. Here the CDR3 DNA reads TGTGCCAGCAGTGGGACAAGTTCTAACTATGGCTACACCTTC. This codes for CASSGTSSNYGYTF.

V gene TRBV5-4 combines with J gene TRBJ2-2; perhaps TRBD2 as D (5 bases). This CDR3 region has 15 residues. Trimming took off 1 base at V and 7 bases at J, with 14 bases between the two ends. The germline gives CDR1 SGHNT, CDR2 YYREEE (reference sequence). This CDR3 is CASSLRYAAGGELFF. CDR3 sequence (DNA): TGTGCCAGCAGCTTGCGCTACGCCGCGGGCGGGGAGCTGTTTTTT. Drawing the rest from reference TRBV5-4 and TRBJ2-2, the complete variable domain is ETGVTQSPTHLIKTRGQQVTLRCSSQSGHNTVSWYQQALGQGPQFIFQYYREEENGRGNFPPRFSGLQFPNYSSELNVNALELDDSALYLCASSLRYAAGGELFFGEGSRLTVL.

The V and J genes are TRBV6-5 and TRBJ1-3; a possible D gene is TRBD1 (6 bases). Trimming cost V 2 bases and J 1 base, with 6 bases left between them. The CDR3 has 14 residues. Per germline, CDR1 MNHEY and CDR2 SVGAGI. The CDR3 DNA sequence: TGTGCCAGCAGTTACCAGGGGTCTGGAAACACCATATATTTT. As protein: CASSYQGSGNTIYF.

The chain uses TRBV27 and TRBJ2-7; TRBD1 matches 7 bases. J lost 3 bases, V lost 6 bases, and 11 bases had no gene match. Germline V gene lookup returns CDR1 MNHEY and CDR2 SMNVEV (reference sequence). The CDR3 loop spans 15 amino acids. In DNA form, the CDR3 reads TGTGCCAGCAGATTCAGACAGGGATTAGTCTACGAGCAGTACTTC. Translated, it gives CASRFRQGLVYEQYF.

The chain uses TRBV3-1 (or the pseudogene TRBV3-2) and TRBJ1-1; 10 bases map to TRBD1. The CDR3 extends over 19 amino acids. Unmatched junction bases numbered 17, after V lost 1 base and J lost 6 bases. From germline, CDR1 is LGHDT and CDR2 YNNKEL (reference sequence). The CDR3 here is CASSQVGLRKGQGSPEAFF. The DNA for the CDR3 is TGTGCCAGCAGCCAAGTGGGGCTAAGGAAGGGACAGGGGTCCCCTGAAGCTTTCTTT.

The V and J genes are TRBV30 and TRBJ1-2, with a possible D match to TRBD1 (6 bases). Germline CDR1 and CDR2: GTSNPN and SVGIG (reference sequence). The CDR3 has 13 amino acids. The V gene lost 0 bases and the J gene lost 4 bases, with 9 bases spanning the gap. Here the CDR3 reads CAWSVTTGYGYTF. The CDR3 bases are TGTGCCTGGAGTGTAACGACAGGCTATGGCTACACCTTC.

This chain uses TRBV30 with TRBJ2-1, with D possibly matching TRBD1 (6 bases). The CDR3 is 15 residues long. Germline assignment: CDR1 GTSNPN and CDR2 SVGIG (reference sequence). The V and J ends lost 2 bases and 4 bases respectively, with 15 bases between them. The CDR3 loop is CAWSRDITLYNEQFF. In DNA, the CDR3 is TGTGCCTGGAGTCGGGACATCACTCTTTACAATGAGCAGTTCTTC.

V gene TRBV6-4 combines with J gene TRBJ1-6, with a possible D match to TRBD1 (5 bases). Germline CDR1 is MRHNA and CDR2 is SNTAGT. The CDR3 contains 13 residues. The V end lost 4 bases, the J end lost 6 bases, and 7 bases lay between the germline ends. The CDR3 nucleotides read TGTGCCAGCAGTGGACAGCTTAATTCACCCCTCCACTTT. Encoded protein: CASSGQLNSPLHF.

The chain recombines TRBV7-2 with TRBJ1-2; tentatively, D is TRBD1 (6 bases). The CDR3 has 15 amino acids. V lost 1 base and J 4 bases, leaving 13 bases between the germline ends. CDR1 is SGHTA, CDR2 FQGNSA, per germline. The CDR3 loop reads CASSLVFQGRYGYTF. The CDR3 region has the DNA TGTGCCAGCAGCTTAGTTTTTCAGGGGCGCTATGGCTACACCTTC.

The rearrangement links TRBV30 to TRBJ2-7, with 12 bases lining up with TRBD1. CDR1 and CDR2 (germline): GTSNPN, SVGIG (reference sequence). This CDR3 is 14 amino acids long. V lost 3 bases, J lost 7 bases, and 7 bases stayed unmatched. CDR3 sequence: CAWSPGQGAYEQYF. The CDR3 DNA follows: TGTGCCTGGAGCCCGGGACAGGGGGCGTATGAGCAGTACTTC. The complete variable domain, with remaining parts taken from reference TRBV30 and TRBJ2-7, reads SQTIHQWPATLVQPVGSPLSLECTVEGTSNPNLYWYRQAAGRGLQLLFYSVGIGQISSEVPQNLSASRPQDRQFILSSKKLLLSDSGFYLCAWSPGQGAYEQYFGPGTRLTVT.

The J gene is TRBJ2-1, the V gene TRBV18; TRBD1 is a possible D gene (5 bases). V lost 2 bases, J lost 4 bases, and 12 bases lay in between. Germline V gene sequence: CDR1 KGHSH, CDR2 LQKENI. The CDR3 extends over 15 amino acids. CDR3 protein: CASSPSLRGYNEQFF. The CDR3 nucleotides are TGTGCCAGCTCACCAAGTCTAAGGGGTTACAATGAGCAGTTCTTC.